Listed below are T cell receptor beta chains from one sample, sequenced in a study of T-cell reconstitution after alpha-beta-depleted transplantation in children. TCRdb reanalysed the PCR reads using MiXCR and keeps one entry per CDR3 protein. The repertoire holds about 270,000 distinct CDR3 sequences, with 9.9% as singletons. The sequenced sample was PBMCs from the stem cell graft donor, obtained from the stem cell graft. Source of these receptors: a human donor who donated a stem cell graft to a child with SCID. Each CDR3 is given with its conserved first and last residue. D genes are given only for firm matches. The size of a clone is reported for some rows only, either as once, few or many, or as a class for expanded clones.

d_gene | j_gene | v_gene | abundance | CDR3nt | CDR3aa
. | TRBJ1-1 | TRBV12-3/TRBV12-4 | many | TGTGCCAGCAGTCGGGCCGAGAACACTGAAGCTTTCTTT | CASSRAENTEAFF
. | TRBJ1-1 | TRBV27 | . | TGTGCCAGCAGTCTACTTGGGGGAGAGGAAGCTTTCTTT | CASSLLGGEEAFF
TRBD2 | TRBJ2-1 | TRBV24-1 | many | TGTGCCACCAGTGTGGGGGGGACCGACAATGAGCAGTTCTTC | CATSVGGTDNEQFF
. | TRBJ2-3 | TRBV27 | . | TGTGCCAGCAGTTCAAGGTCAGATACGCAGTATTTT | CASSSRSDTQYF
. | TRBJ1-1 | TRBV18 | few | TGTGCCAGCTCACCCCCGGGGCGGTCGAACACTGAAGCTTTCTTT | CASSPPGRSNTEAFF
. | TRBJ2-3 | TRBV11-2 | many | TGTGCCAGCAGCTTTCAAGGGGGGGCAGATACGCAGTATTTT | CASSFQGGADTQYF
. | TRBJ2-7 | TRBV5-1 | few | TGCGCCAGCAGCTCCCTTCCAGGGGTGACCTACGAGCAGTACTTC | CASSSLPGVTYEQYF
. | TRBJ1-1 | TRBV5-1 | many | TGCGCCAGCAGCCACGGGCCGGGGTCTGAAGCTTTCTTT | CASSHGPGSEAFF
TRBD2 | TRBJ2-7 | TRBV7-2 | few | TGTGCCAGCAGTTCTCGGGGGGGCTCCTACGAGCAGTACTTC | CASSSRGGSYEQYF
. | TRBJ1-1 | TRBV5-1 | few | TGCGCCAGCAGGACAGACCCTAACACTGAAGCTTTCTTT | CASRTDPNTEAFF
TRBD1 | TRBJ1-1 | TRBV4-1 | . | TGCGCCAGCAGCCAACCCAAACAGGGGCCGAACACTGAAGCTTTCTTT | CASSQPKQGPNTEAFF
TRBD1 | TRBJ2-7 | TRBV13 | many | TGTGCCAGCAGCTTAGGGGACAGGGCTACCTACGAGCAGTACTTC | CASSLGDRATYEQYF
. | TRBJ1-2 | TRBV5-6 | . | TGTGCCAGCAGCTTGGAGGCAGGGCTAAACTATGGCTACACCTTC | CASSLEAGLNYGYTF
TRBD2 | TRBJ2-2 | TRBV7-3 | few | TGTGCCAGCAGCCCGACTTTGAGACTAGCGGGCCGGAGGACCGGGGAGCTGTTTTTT | CASSPTLRLAGRRTGELFF